The 23 T cell receptor beta chains below were found in one sample sequenced in a study of T cell changes during pregnancy in multiple sclerosis. The assay was immunoSEQ multiplex PCR, and TCRdb's table has in-frame clones only and misses some. Of 100,000 to 110,000 clones listed, 92% are singletons. The sample here was peripheral blood, taken after pregnancy. The source is a female donor with multiple sclerosis, enrolled in a pregnancy study.

The count of this clone is one. The chain couples TRBV28 to TRBJ1-2; 9 nucleotides align to TRBD1. CDR3 length: 17 residues. J was trimmed by 5 bases and V by 3 bases; bases with no gene match: 13. Germline values: CDR1 MDHEN, CDR2 SYDVKM. Here the CDR3 DNA reads TGTGCCAGCAGTTTCCAAGCCAGAGGACAGGGGTCTTATGGCTACACCTTC. This gives the protein CASSFQARGQGSYGYTF.

V usage is TRBV9 and J usage is TRBJ2-5; D possibly corresponds to TRBD2 (5 bases). The germline V and J ends were trimmed by 2 bases and 5 bases, with 13 bases remaining between them. Germline assignment: CDR1 SGDLS and CDR2 YYNGEE. The CDR3 spans 14 residues. CDR3 sequence reads: CASSVGGRRETQYF. The CDR3 DNA is TGTGCCAGCAGCGTCGGCGGGCGAAGGGAGACCCAGTACTTC.

The rearrangement links TRBV30 to TRBJ2-5, with TRBD2 matching 13 bases. The CDR3 has 14 residues. Germline V CDR1 and CDR2: GTSNPN, SVGIG (reference sequence). Trimming took 3 bases from V and 6 from J; bases not matched to a gene: 4. CDR3 amino acids: CAWRLAGGPQTQYF. CDR3 nucleotides: TGTGCCTGGAGACTAGCGGGAGGGCCACAGACCCAGTACTTC.

The chain employs TRBV9 and TRBJ2-5; 13 nucleotides line up with TRBD2. CDR3 size: 16 residues. The junction had 3 bases not matched to a gene; V was cut back by 0 bases and J by 4 bases. Germline CDR1 is SGDLS and CDR2 is YYNGEE. DNA of the CDR3: TGTGCCAGCAGCGTAGGACTAGCGGGGGGTTCAGAGACCCAGTACTTC. Translation: CASSVGLAGGSETQYF.

The V call is TRBV5-5, the J call TRBJ1-1; no reliable D call. V shed 1 base and J shed 2 bases, with 6 bases lying between them. Germline V gene lookup returns CDR1 SGHKS and CDR2 YYEKEE (reference sequence). The CDR3 sequence is 13 residues long. CDR3 region: CASSLRGNTEAFF. The CDR3 region has the DNA TGTGCCAGCAGCTTGCGGGGTAACACTGAAGCTTTCTTT.

The chain combines TRBV27 with TRBJ1-3; D is ambiguous. V was clipped by 1 base and J by 0 bases, with 16 bases between them. CDR3 length equals 18 residues. Germline-derived CDR1 and CDR2 are MNHEY and SMNVEV (reference sequence). CDR3 loop: CASSLFGGRTPSGNTIYF. In DNA form, the CDR3 reads TGTGCCAGCAGTTTATTCGGAGGTCGAACGCCCTCTGGAAACACCATATATTTT.

This rearrangement joins TRBV6-1 to TRBJ2-7; 7 bases match TRBD1. The V segment lost 4 bases and the J segment 2 bases; nucleotides outside the gene matches: 5. CDR1 MNHNS and CDR2 SASEGT come from the germline V gene. CDR3 length: 14 amino acids. The CDR3 DNA reads TGTGCCAGCAGTGGGCAGGGGGTTACCTACGAGCAGTACTTC. Translating it yields CASSGQGVTYEQYF.

CDR3 loop: CASSGGTGETEAFF. CDR3 coding DNA: TGCGCCAGCAGCGGCGGGACAGGGGAGACTGAAGCTTTCTTT. V and J are TRBV5-1 and TRBJ1-1; 10 nucleotides line up with TRBD1. The CDR3 loop spans 14 amino acids. The germline V gene encodes CDR1 SGHRS and CDR2 YFSETQ. Trimming at V came to 4 bases and at J to 5 bases, leaving 5 bases not matched to a gene.

The chain recombines TRBV4-2 with TRBJ2-7; D may be TRBD1 (5 bases). Trimming stripped 0 bases from V and 4 bases from J, with 13 bases between. Germline CDR1 and CDR2: LGHNA and YNFKEQ. The length of the CDR3 is 15 residues. The chain's CDR3 is CASSQDAQERYEQYF. CDR3 DNA sequence: TGTGCCAGCAGCCAAGATGCACAGGAAAGATACGAGCAGTACTTC.

CDR3 sequence: CASSLGRQGNTEAFF. CDR3 coding DNA: TGTGCCAGCAGCTTAGGCAGACAGGGGAACACTGAAGCTTTCTTT. V gene TRBV7-9 combines with J gene TRBJ1-1, with TRBD1 matching over 7 bases. The CDR3 is 15 amino acids. Germline V gives CDR1 SEHNR, CDR2 FQNEAQ (reference sequence). V was clipped by 1 base and J by 1 base; unmatched bases: 3.

This chain uses TRBV7-2 with TRBJ2-2; no clear D. The germline V gene encodes CDR1 SGHTA and CDR2 FQGNSA. The CDR3 length is 13 residues. V lost 5 bases to trimming and J lost 1 base, with 5 bases between them. The CDR3 region has the DNA TGTGCCAGCAGCACAATGAACACCGGGGAGCTGTTTTTT. As protein: CASSTMNTGELFF.

The chain combines TRBV4-1 with TRBJ2-1, with 7 nucleotides matching TRBD2. The CDR3 runs to 17 residues. Germline V gives CDR1 MGHRA, CDR2 YSYEKL. The V and J ends lost 0 bases and 9 bases, in that order; junction bases with no gene match: 14. CDR3 nucleotides: TGCGCCAGCAGCCAAGATCACGGGAGGTACGTTGCAGGTGAGCAGTTCTTC. Protein: CASSQDHGRYVAGEQFF.

This chain links TRBV30 with TRBJ2-2; 8 positions agree with TRBD2. The CDR3 sequence is 15 residues long. In germline, CDR1 is GTSNPN, CDR2 SVGIG (reference sequence). Trimming removed 1 base from V and 5 bases from J; junction bases left unmatched: 6. The CDR3 DNA reads TGTGCCTGGAGTGGGGGGGGCGGGGGGACCGGGGAGCTGTTTTTT. Amino acid sequence: CAWSGGGGGTGELFF.

V and J are TRBV7-3 and TRBJ2-2, with 9 nucleotides matching TRBD1. Unmatched junction bases numbered 8, after V lost 4 bases and J lost 5 bases. Germline values: CDR1 SGHTA, CDR2 FQGTGA. The CDR3 runs 16 residues. The CDR3 coding sequence is TGTGCCAGCAGCTCGGGACAGGGTATTGGGACCGGGGAGCTGTTTTTT. Protein: CASSSGQGIGTGELFF.

This clone has more than one count but fewer than ten. V gene TRBV6-4 combines with J gene TRBJ2-2; 7 nucleotides agree with TRBD1. Trimming removed 7 bases from V and 3 bases from J; junction bases left unmatched: 5. There are 14 residues in the CDR3. The germline V gene encodes CDR1 MRHNA and CDR2 SNTAGT. CDR3 residues: CASKQGSDTGELFF. The CDR3 DNA reads as TGTGCCAGCAAACAGGGGTCTGACACCGGGGAGCTGTTTTTT.

This chain joins TRBV27 and TRBJ1-1; possible D gene TRBD1, 5 bases. The V and J ends lost 2 bases and 6 bases respectively, with 10 bases between them. The germline CDR1 and CDR2 sequences are MNHEY and SMNVEV (reference sequence). CDR3 length: 13 amino acids. The CDR3 loop is CASSLSLGAEAFF. The CDR3, as DNA: TGTGCCAGCAGTTTAAGTTTAGGGGCTGAAGCTTTCTTT.

This chain connects TRBV19 to TRBJ2-7; 7 nucleotides align to TRBD1. V dropped 6 bases and J dropped 2; count of bases not matched to a gene: 7. In germline, CDR1 is LNHDA, CDR2 SQIVND (reference sequence). This CDR3 spans 14 amino acids. DNA for the CDR3: TGTGCCAGTAGCCCCAGGGGGTTGACCTACGAGCAGTACTTC. Translated: CASSPRGLTYEQYF. Supplemented by reference TRBV19 and TRBJ2-7, the full variable domain reads DGGITQSPKYLFRKEGQNVTLSCEQNLNHDAMYWYRQDPGQGLRLIYYSQIVNDFQKGDIAEGYSVSREKKESFPLTVTSAQKNPTAFYLCASSPRGLTYEQYFGPGTRLTVT.

The chain combines TRBV18 with TRBJ2-7, with D possibly being TRBD2 (6 bases). The CDR3 length is 15 residues. Per the germline V gene, CDR1 is KGHSH and CDR2 is LQKENI. V shed 4 bases and J shed 1 base, with 14 bases lying between them. This CDR3 reads CASSQTGTPSYEQYF. The CDR3 bases are TGTGCCAGCTCACAGACCGGGACTCCTTCCTACGAGCAGTACTTC.

This clone was seen only once. J is TRBJ1-6 and V is TRBV5-6; D unclear. Trimming shortened V by 4 bases and J by 7 bases, and 15 bases separated the two germline ends. CDR3 length equals 15 residues. CDR1 and CDR2 (germline): SGHDT, YYEEEE. The CDR3 protein is CASSPVPGSNSPLHF. The CDR3 DNA sequence: TGTGCCAGCAGCCCCGTCCCAGGTTCCAATTCACCCCTCCACTTT.

The chain joins TRBV5-1 to TRBJ2-2; possibly TRBD1 for D (6 bases). Germline CDR1 SGHRS, CDR2 YFSETQ. V gave up 3 bases and J gave up 4 bases, with 10 bases separating them. The CDR3 is 14 residues long. CDR3 nucleotide sequence: TGCGCCAGCAGCTACGGACAGAGCACCGGGGAGCTGTTTTTT. Residues: CASSYGQSTGELFF.

The genes are TRBV19 and TRBJ2-2; TRBD2 aligns across 12 bases. The germline gives CDR1 LNHDA, CDR2 SQIVND (reference sequence). Trimming at V came to 7 bases and at J to 8 bases, leaving 5 bases not matched to a gene. The CDR3 spans 14 residues. CDR3 bases: TGTGCCAGTACAGGACTAGCGGGACGGGGGGAGCTGTTTTTT. Encoded protein: CASTGLAGRGELFF.

The rearrangement joins TRBV5-1 to TRBJ2-7; D may be TRBD2 (5 bases). CDR3 length equals 16 residues. Germline CDR1 and CDR2: SGHRS and YFSETQ. Trimming removed 0 bases from V and 3 bases from J, with 16 bases in between. CDR3 sequence reads: CASSLEWRATNYEQYF. The CDR3 DNA reads TGCGCCAGCAGCTTGGAGTGGCGGGCTACAAACTACGAGCAGTACTTC.

This chain connects TRBV7-6 to TRBJ2-5; tentative D call: TRBD1 (6 bases). The CDR3 runs 16 residues. Trimming pared 1 base from V and 1 base from J, leaving 13 bases between. Germline CDR1 reads SGHVS; CDR2 reads FNYEAQ. The CDR3 protein is CASSLGWTESQETQYF. The CDR3, as DNA: TGTGCCAGCAGCTTAGGATGGACAGAATCCCAAGAGACCCAGTACTTC.